This T cell receptor (beta chain) was recorded in a study of shared clonotypes between healthy human individuals. In germline, CDR1 is MDHEN, CDR2 SYDVKM. The V end was cut by 3 bases, the J end by 0 bases, with 9 bases between. The length of the CDR3 is 14 residues. Generated by immunoSEQ multiplex PCR, the TCRdb table keeps only in-frame clones and is missing some. The table has about 600,000 clones, nearly 97% seen once; the top ten hold 0.085% to 0.11%. CD45RO-negative, CCR7-selected cells formed the naive CD8 fraction, which excluded terminally differentiated effector memory CD45RA+ cells. The clonotype was recovered from a woman between 25 and 40 years old in good health. This chain connects TRBV28 to TRBJ2-7; no clear D. Sequencing was done on a sample of naive CD8+ T cells sorted from blood. CDR3 protein: CASSFEALSYEQYF. The CDR3 DNA reads TGTGCCAGCAGTTTTGAGGCACTCTCCTACGAGCAGTACTTC.